The sequence of this T cell receptor (beta chain) was determined in a study of blood T cell repertoires in COVID-19. Study in general: COVID-19 samples from acute and convalescent phases originated in the United States, Italy and Spain. Sources were T cells, B-cell-depleted T cells, or PBMCs; the material itself was cDNA or gDNA.

Per the original methods: Scientists estimated how many nucleated cells there were by amplifying reference gene primers. Only in-frame clones appear in the TCRdb table, and some are missing; sequencing was by immunoSEQ multiplex PCR. The DNA gave D and trimming, while V, J and clone size come from that table. The table includes some 530,000 clones, approximately 83% detected once. Germline loops: CDR1 SEHNR, CDR2 FQNEAQ (reference sequence). The CDR3 contains 15 residues. V gave up 5 bases and J gave up 1 base, with 14 bases separating them. The TCR originated in a human donor in a cohort sampled during active COVID-19. Specimen: peripheral blood. This chain links TRBV7-9 with TRBJ1-2, with TRBD1 as a possible D gene (6 bases). The CDR3 region has the DNA TGTGCCAGCAGCCGGGCGGGGGCTATTAACTATGGCTACACCTTC. Amino acids: CASSRAGAINYGYTF.